A selection of T cell receptor beta chains follows, all from one sample in a study of blood T cell repertoires in COVID-19. Method: immunoSEQ multiplex PCR; TCRdb's copy keeps in-frame clones and lacks some. The sample records under 550,000 clones, about 90% being singletons. Sequencing input: peripheral blood. The receptors derive from a man younger than 35 with COVID-19, enrolled during active disease. The CDR3 runs from the conserved cysteine through the conserved F or W.

CDR3 length	V gene	J gene	CDR3 protein
19	TRBV3-1/TRBV3-2	TRBJ2-7	CASSQDGGLAGGSSYEQYF
15	TRBV5-1	TRBJ1-2	CASSPGTGGAYGYTF
15	TRBV6-5	TRBJ1-3	CASSYGASSGNTIYF
13	TRBV7-3	TRBJ2-1	CASSFGEGGEQFF
13	TRBV7-3	TRBJ1-1	CASSLNRDTEAFF
13	TRBV7-9	TRBJ2-3	CASTTASTDTQYF
15	TRBV2	TRBJ2-3	CASSQNGQGTDTQYF
13	TRBV6-5	TRBJ2-5	CASNLAGKETQYF
14	TRBV5-1	TRBJ2-7	CASSLDASSYEQYF
11	TRBV18	TRBJ2-7	CASSPEREQYF
15	TRBV14	TRBJ2-5	CASSRTGGAGETQYF
16	TRBV5-6	TRBJ1-2	CASSLGTGADFYGYTF
14	TRBV11-2	TRBJ2-7	CASSTDGGLREQYF
14	TRBV25-1	TRBJ2-7	CASSFGDRSYEQYF
13	TRBV6-5	TRBJ2-5	CASLAGGQETQYF
15	TRBV9	TRBJ2-1	CASSIISGRAGEQFF
16	TRBV3-1/TRBV3-2	TRBJ1-6	CASSQGRQGGNSPLHF
15	TRBV6-5	TRBJ1-1	CASSPEQRRGTEAFF
14	TRBV5-4	TRBJ2-1	CASSGADRGDEQFF
15	TRBV7-9	TRBJ1-4	CASNMGDRQNEKLFF
12	TRBV30	TRBJ1-4	CAWNSGGEKLFF
13	TRBV5-8	TRBJ2-2	CASSFPRSGELFF
15	TRBV2	TRBJ2-4	CASSAGVAAKNIQYF
16	TRBV5-4	TRBJ2-1	CASSLAAGGSYNEQFF
15	TRBV7-9	TRBJ2-1	CASSRPGQGNNEQFF
15	TRBV11-2	TRBJ2-2	CASSLTVAGTGELFF
13	TRBV15	TRBJ2-7	CATSRDPFYEQYF
15	TRBV4-1	TRBJ2-1	CASSLLWSSYNEQFF
16	TRBV7-8	TRBJ2-7	CASSLVSGPSPYEQYF
15	TRBV27	TRBJ2-2	CASSLGTGATGELFF
13	TRBV13	TRBJ1-2	CAIRDRGGSGYTF
14	TRBV7-8	TRBJ2-3	CASSRLTVLDTQYF
14	TRBV19	TRBJ2-2	CASSRSGNTGELFF
16	TRBV30	TRBJ2-4	CAWSYKGLAVGNIQYF
12	TRBV2	TRBJ1-1	CASSEEYTEAFF
14	TRBV7-8	TRBJ1-2	CASSGGQQVDGYTF
12	TRBV9	TRBJ2-1	CASSVESSHPFF
14	TRBV19	TRBJ1-3	CARLIRASGNTIYF
17	TRBV15	TRBJ2-1	CATSRGGTSLGRDEQFF
11	TRBV7-9	TRBJ2-5	CAGGQQETQYF